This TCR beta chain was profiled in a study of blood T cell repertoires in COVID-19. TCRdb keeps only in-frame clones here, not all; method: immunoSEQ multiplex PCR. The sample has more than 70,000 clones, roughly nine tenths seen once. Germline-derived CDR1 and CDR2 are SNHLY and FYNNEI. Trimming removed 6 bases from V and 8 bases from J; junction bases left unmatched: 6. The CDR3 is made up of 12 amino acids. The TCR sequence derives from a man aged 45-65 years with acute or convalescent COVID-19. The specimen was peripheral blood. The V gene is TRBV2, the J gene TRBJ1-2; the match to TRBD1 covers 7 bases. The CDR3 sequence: CASRQTGHGYTF. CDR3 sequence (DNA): TGTGCCAGCAGACAGACAGGGCACGGCTACACCTTC.